The source of this T cell receptor (beta chain) is a study of CD8+ T cells in alopecia areata. This CDR3 spans 12 amino acids. V lost 1 base and J lost 9, with 5 bases in between. Germline-derived CDR1 and CDR2 are SGHRS and YFSETQ. Study observations and caveats: In patients, TCRs were shared less clearly than in mice, and HLA may possibly be involved. Lesional tissue from the scalp (especially in alopecia totalis/universalis) showed higher clonality than normal scalp.

Notes on this clone: Its antigen is as yet unknown.

RNA was extracted and reverse transcribed into cDNA as the sequencing template. Measured with immunoSEQ multiplex PCR; TCRdb has only the in-frame clones, and not every one. The data hold around 35,000 clones, with 45% to 70% observed a single time. For several of the biomarker-study patients, the CD4+ cells were further sorted so as to obtain CD25+CD127- cells. It was from alopecia areata patients that lesional scalp punch biopsies and peripheral blood were collected. This sequence originates from a human donor with alopecia areata. The chain joins TRBV5-1 to TRBJ1-6; D remains ambiguous. Source material: CD4+ Tregs sorted from blood. DNA of the CDR3: TGCGCCAGCAGCTTGTATGGTTCACCCCTCCACTTT. Translating it yields CASSLYGSPLHF.